This T cell receptor (beta chain) was found in a study of blood T cells in healthy people across ages. Study-wide results and limits: Estimates of total diversity, which came from one million sequenced T cells, were considered to be underestimates.

It was with a sample-barcoded 5' primer and a J-beta primer mix that a second PCR of roughly 7 to 11 cycles was run. TCRdb re-called the 5' RACE reads through MiXCR, storing one row per CDR3 protein. The sample has 1.2 million to 1.5 million distinct CDR3 sequences, around 55% seen once. In the case of this clonotype: Its target is unknown.

The CDR3 contains 14 residues. Trimming shortened V by 10 bases and J by 1 base, and 15 bases separated the two germline ends. From germline, CDR1 is SNHLY and CDR2 FYNNEI. Sequencing was done on a sample of blood. This chain links TRBV2 with TRBJ2-3; D gene uncertain. This clonotype was sampled from a man aged 18 to 29 in good health. CDR3 DNA sequence: TGTGCCACCCAAGACACGCGTGGCACAGATACGCAGTATTTT. Translated, it gives CATQDTRGTDTQYF. The entire variable domain, with the rest obtained from reference TRBV2 and TRBJ2-3, is as follows: EPEVTQTPSHQVTQMGQEVILRCVPISNHLYFYWYRQILGQKVEFLVSFYNNEISEKSEIFDDQFSVERPDGSNFTLKIRSTKLEDSAMYFCATQDTRGTDTQYFGPGTRLTVL.